The rows below give T cell receptor beta chains drawn from one sample of a study of identical twins. One entry per CDR3 protein, called by TCRdb with MiXCR from the 5' RACE reads. This sample has 540,000 or so distinct CDR3 sequences; about 20% occur once, and the top ten carry 0.4% to 0.6%. This same sample was also part of a study on yellow fever vaccine responses in identical twins.

The sample consisted of CD4+ T cells sorted from blood. The receptors here all came from a young woman in good health. CDR3s include the opening cysteine and the closing phenylalanine or tryptophan. D genes are given only for firm matches. Some rows mark clone size as missing; the rest say once, few, many or name a class of expanded clone.

NA | TRBJ2-7 | TRBV12-3/TRBV12-4 | few | TGTGCCAGCAGTCTCGGGACCGTCTACGAGCAGTACTTC | CASSLGTVYEQYF
NA | TRBJ1-5 | TRBV5-6 | few | TGTGCCAGCAGCTCAAGCCTAGGGGGTCAGCCCCAGCATTTT | CASSSSLGGQPQHF
NA | TRBJ1-5 | TRBV10-2 | few | TGCGCCAGCAGCGACGGTTCCAGGCAGCCCCAGCATTTT | CASSDGSRQPQHF
TRBD2 | TRBJ2-5 | TRBV27 | few | TGTGCCAGCAAAACGGGAGGGAGTTTTGGGGAGACCCAGTACTTC | CASKTGGSFGETQYF
TRBD2 | TRBJ2-3 | TRBV10-3 | NA | TGTGCCATCAGTGTGGGCGGGAGGACAGATACGCAGTATTTT | CAISVGGRTDTQYF
NA | TRBJ2-3 | TRBV2 | few | TGTGCCAGCAGTGTAGCTAGCTCCTACTCGACAGATACGCAGTATTTT | CASSVASSYSTDTQYF
NA | TRBJ1-4 | TRBV25-1 | NA | TGTGCCAGCAGTGACCCTCGACAAGCAACTAATGAAAAACTGTTTTTT | CASSDPRQATNEKLFF
NA | TRBJ2-7 | TRBV5-1 | few | TGCGCCAGCCTGACCTACGAGCAGTACTTC | CASLTYEQYF
NA | TRBJ1-2 | TRBV6-1 | many | TGTGCCAGCAGTCAAGAATGGTTAAACTATGGCTACACCTTC | CASSQEWLNYGYTF
NA | TRBJ2-3 | TRBV20-1 | NA | TGCAGTGCTAGATCCCAGCGGAACACAGATACGCAGTATTTT | CSARSQRNTDTQYF
NA | TRBJ2-2 | TRBV5-1 | NA | TGCGCCAGCCGACCGAGGGGTGACACCGGGGAGCTGTTTTTT | CASRPRGDTGELFF
NA | TRBJ2-1 | TRBV7-9 | NA | TGTGCCAGTGCCGTAGGGGAGCAGTTCTTC | CASAVGEQFF
NA | TRBJ2-5 | TRBV28 | few | TGTGCCAGCAGTCTTCCGCAAAAAGGGTTGTCAGAGACCCAGTACTTC | CASSLPQKGLSETQYF
TRBD2 | TRBJ2-5 | TRBV5-1 | NA | TGCGCCAGCAGCTTGGCTTTCGGCCTAGCGGGAGCAGTCCAGTACTTC | CASSLAFGLAGAVQYF
NA | TRBJ1-5 | TRBV12-3/TRBV12-4 | NA | TGTGCCAGCAGTTTAGCCGGGGAAGGTCAGCCCCAGCATTTT | CASSLAGEGQPQHF
TRBD1 | TRBJ2-5 | TRBV5-1 | NA | TGCGCCAGCAGGGACGGGACAGCCAATAAACTGGAGACCCAGTACTTC | CASRDGTANKLETQYF
TRBD2 | TRBJ2-1 | TRBV28 | NA | TGTGCCAGCGGTAGAGCGGGGGGGAACAATGAGCAGTTCTTC | CASGRAGGNNEQFF
NA | TRBJ2-1 | TRBV11-1 | NA | TGTGCCAGCAGCTTAGAGTCTCCGGTCGCGGAGGGGAACTCCTACAATGAGCAGTTCTTC | CASSLESPVAEGNSYNEQFF